The TCR beta chain described here comes from a study of T cells after yellow fever vaccination. Findings and limits, study-wide: Weaker overall, the secondary response nonetheless peaked faster (day 5 versus 15). The CD4 compartment and the CD8 compartment contained a small share of clonotypes in common. Reappearance after the booster was seen for most primary-vaccination clones, at 95% to 96% CD4 and 85% to 90% CD8.

This clonotype was seen a few times. What it binds is unknown. Generation of TCR cDNA used 5'RACE template switching (which added a universal primer site and UMIs). TCRdb used MiXCR to reprocess the 5' RACE reads, holding one entry per CDR3 protein. The sample holds some 120,000 distinct CDR3 sequences, about 16% seen once. Source: CD8+ T cells sorted from PBMCs, taken 5 days after the yellow fever booster vaccination. This sequence originates from a man aged 18 to 30 who received the YFV17D yellow fever vaccine.

CDR3 loop: CASSYSSSVNTEAFF. The DNA for the CDR3 is TGTGCCAGCAGTTACTCGAGTAGTGTGAACACTGAAGCTTTCTTT. The chain combines TRBV6-5 with TRBJ1-1; D ambiguous. This CDR3 comprises 15 residues. Germline V gives CDR1 MNHEY, CDR2 SVGAGI. The ends were cut back, 0 bases at V and 0 bases at J, with 8 bases in the middle.